These T cell receptor beta chains were read from a single sample in a study of OX40 agonist ivuxolimab in advanced cancers. The repertoire was sequenced with immunoSEQ multiplex PCR; TCRdb's copy has only in-frame clones and lacks some. The sample lists tens of thousands of clones; around nine tenths were seen once. Here the sequenced sample was CD4+ or CD8+ T cells sorted from blood, taken in a trial of the OX40 agonist ivuxolimab. These receptors were taken from an adult with an advanced solid tumor such as melanoma, head and neck, liver or kidney cancer. Each CDR3 is given with its conserved first and last residue. Fields, in order: J gene, V gene, D gene, clone size, CDR3 protein, CDR3 DNA. The D gene is left open where the match is weak. The size entry is marked missing in some rows and otherwise reads once, few, many or a size class.

TRBJ1-5,TRBV19,NA,few,CASSIGFEIQPQHF,TGTGCCAGTAGTATAGGGTTCGAGATTCAGCCCCAGCATTTT
TRBJ1-2,TRBV29-1,TRBD1,NA,CSVDDRGLYGYTF,TGCAGCGTTGATGACAGGGGGCTCTATGGCTACACTTTC
TRBJ2-7,TRBV5-4,TRBD2,NA,CASSPGLAEGTYEQYF,TGTGCCAGCAGCCCCGGACTAGCGGAAGGGACCTACGAGCAGTACTTC
TRBJ1-1,TRBV6-1,NA,NA,CASSEYNRQVEAFF,TGTGCCAGCAGTGAATATAACAGACAAGTTGAAGCTTTCTTT
TRBJ1-2,TRBV10-3,NA,NA,CAISVANYGYTF,TGTGCCATCAGCGTAGCTAACTATGGCTACACCTTC
TRBJ1-1,TRBV5-1,TRBD1,NA,CASSLRDSNTEAFF,TGCGCCAGCAGCCTCCGGGACAGTAACACTGAAGCTTTCTTT
TRBJ2-3,TRBV29-1,NA,few,CSVGQGGDTQYF,TGCAGCGTTGGACAGGGAGGAGATACGCAGTATTTT
TRBJ2-3,TRBV7-8,NA,once,CASSLARLASSTDTQYF,TGTGCCAGCAGCTTAGCGCGGTTAGCGTCTAGCACAGATACGCAGTATTTT
TRBJ2-2,TRBV19,TRBD2,NA,CASKGLAGDPGELFF,TGTGCCAGTAAAGGACTAGCGGGAGATCCCGGGGAGCTGTTTTTT
TRBJ1-5,TRBV9,NA,NA,CASSFSWDQPQHF,TGTGCCAGCAGCTTTAGCTGGGATCAGCCCCAGCATTTT
TRBJ2-1,TRBV9,NA,NA,CASSVGGRMVSGNEQFF,TGTGCCAGCAGCGTAGGTGGAAGAATGGTCAGTGGCAATGAGCAGTTCTTC
TRBJ2-1,TRBV18,NA,NA,CASSPLQTRNEQFF,TGTGCCAGCTCACCATTGCAGACCAGGAATGAGCAGTTCTTC
TRBJ2-7,TRBV7-9,NA,NA,CASSFGGGGYEQYF,TGTGCCAGCAGCTTCGGAGGGGGCGGGTACGAGCAGTACTTC
TRBJ2-5,TRBV19,NA,NA,CASSVWAGETQYF,TGTGCCAGTAGTGTTTGGGCGGGAGAGACCCAGTACTTC
TRBJ2-5,TRBV9,NA,NA,CASSPRQSAEQETQYF,TGTGCCAGCAGCCCGAGACAATCAGCGGAGCAAGAGACCCAGTACTTC
TRBJ2-7,TRBV2,TRBD2,NA,CASSSSIRLATTYEQYF,TGTGCCAGCAGTTCCTCAATCCGACTAGCGACCACCTACGAGCAGTACTTC
TRBJ1-5,TRBV7-9,NA,NA,CASSLGTGNQPQHF,TGTGCCAGCAGCTTAGGGACGGGTAATCAGCCCCAGCATTTT
TRBJ1-5,TRBV19,NA,few,CASTPMGGNQPQHF,TGTGCCAGTACCCCTATGGGAGGGAATCAGCCCCAGCATTTT
TRBJ2-7,TRBV28,NA,NA,CASSLIGPPYEQYF,TGTGCCAGCAGTCTTATCGGACCACCCTACGAGCAGTACTTC
TRBJ2-5,TRBV30,NA,NA,CAWTRGQFETQYF,TGTGCCTGGACCCGTGGACAGTTCGAGACCCAGTACTTC
TRBJ2-5,TRBV5-1,NA,NA,CASSLGQGLRGKQYF,TGCGCCAGCAGCTTGGGTCAGGGTTTGCGGGGTAAGCAGTACTTC
TRBJ2-5,TRBV12-5,TRBD2,once,CASGPSGLAGGETQYF,TGTGCTAGTGGTCCCTCCGGACTAGCGGGAGGAGAGACCCAGTACTTC